The 15 T cell receptor beta chains below were found in one sample sequenced in a study of T cell responses to AZD1222 COVID-19 vaccine. Profiling relied on immunoSEQ multiplex PCR, and the TCRdb table lists in-frame clones only, not all of them. The table shows over 100,000 clones, with roughly 84% occurring only once. The sample consisted of peripheral blood, taken on day 0 of AZD1222 vaccination. Receptor source: an adult in good health.

The chain is built from TRBV13 and TRBJ2-7; possibly TRBD2 for D (6 bases). Germline V gives CDR1 PRHDT, CDR2 FYEKMQ (reference sequence). The V end lost 8 bases, the J end lost 0 bases, and 14 bases lay between the germline ends. This CDR3 spans 14 amino acids. This CDR3 is CASPGTPSSYEQYF. Here the CDR3 DNA reads TGTGCCAGCCCCGGGACTCCCAGCTCCTACGAGCAGTACTTC. The whole variable domain, filled in from reference TRBV13 and TRBJ2-7, reads AAGVIQSPRHLIKEKRETATLKCYPIPRHDTVYWYQQGPGQDPQFLISFYEKMQSDKGSIPDRFSAQQFSDYHSELNMSSLELGDSALYFCASPGTPSSYEQYFGPGTRLTVT.

V usage is TRBV4-1 and J usage is TRBJ2-7; 7 nucleotides agree with TRBD2. The CDR3 totals 18 residues. The junction had 17 bases not matched to a gene; V was cut back by 0 bases and J by 6 bases. Germline assignment: CDR1 MGHRA and CDR2 YSYEKL. The CDR3 DNA reads as TGCGCCAGCAGCCAAGATTATGAGGCGGGAGCTCCCCCTCGCGAGCAGTACTTC. Translating it yields CASSQDYEAGAPPREQYF.

The genes are TRBV28 and TRBJ2-1; 12 positions match TRBD2. The CDR3 runs to 16 residues. Unmatched junction bases numbered 5, after V lost 4 bases and J lost 4 bases. The germline V gene encodes CDR1 MDHEN and CDR2 SYDVKM. The CDR3, as DNA: TGTGCCAGCAGTTCCTTTGGACTAGCGGGGTACAATGAGCAGTTCTTC. Residues: CASSSFGLAGYNEQFF. Full variable domain (rest looked up from reference TRBV28 and TRBJ2-1): DVKVTQSSRYLVKRTGEKVFLECVQDMDHENMFWYRQDPGLGLRLIYFSYDVKMKEKGDIPEGYSVSREKKERFSLILESASTNQTSMYLCASSSFGLAGYNEQFFGPGTRLTVL.

This chain joins TRBV5-4 and TRBJ2-5; D remains unclear. Per germline, CDR1 SGHNT and CDR2 YYREEE (reference sequence). CDR3 size: 14 residues. V was trimmed by 0 bases and J by 1 base, leaving 7 bases between them. CDR3 coding DNA: TGTGCCAGCAGCTTGGGCCCTGGCCAAGAGACCCAGTACTTC. Translated, it gives CASSLGPGQETQYF. Looking up the rest from reference TRBV5-4 and TRBJ2-5 gives the full variable domain: ETGVTQSPTHLIKTRGQQVTLRCSSQSGHNTVSWYQQALGQGPQFIFQYYREEENGRGNFPPRFSGLQFPNYSSELNVNALELDDSALYLCASSLGPGQETQYFGPGTRLLVL.

The rearrangement links TRBV13 to TRBJ1-6; possible D gene TRBD1, 5 bases. Germline V gives CDR1 PRHDT, CDR2 FYEKMQ (reference sequence). The CDR3 is 15 amino acids. V was trimmed by 5 bases and J by 4 bases, leaving 12 bases between them. The CDR3 bases are TGTGCCAGCAGCCAGGGTTTTGGGTATAATTCACCCCTCCACTTT. Translation: CASSQGFGYNSPLHF.

This rearrangement joins TRBV11-2 to TRBJ1-6, with no clear D. The CDR3 spans 16 residues. Trimming took 5 bases from V and 0 from J, leaving 11 bases between them. Germline V lookup: CDR1 SGHAT, CDR2 FQNNGV. The CDR3 nucleotides read TGTGCCAGCAGCCCCATGCGGTTCTCCTATAATTCACCCCTCCACTTT. Amino acids: CASSPMRFSYNSPLHF.

This chain joins TRBV6-5 and TRBJ1-4; TRBD1 matches 7 bases. The trim removed 6 bases at V and 7 bases at J, leaving 2 bases unmatched. CDR1 is MNHEY, CDR2 SVGAGI, per germline. This CDR3 has 12 amino acids. The CDR3 DNA sequence: TGTGCCAGCAGCAGGGGGGGTGAAAAACTGTTTTTT. This sequence encodes CASSRGGEKLFF.

The rearrangement links TRBV27 to TRBJ1-4; tentative D call: TRBD1 (6 bases). The CDR3 consists of 15 residues. V lost 4 bases, J lost 5 bases, and 14 bases lay in between. Germline V gene lookup returns CDR1 MNHEY and CDR2 SMNVEV (reference sequence). The CDR3 spells CASSSFDRPNEKLFF. Here the CDR3 DNA reads TGTGCCAGCAGTTCGTTCGACAGGCCGAATGAAAAACTGTTTTTT.

V is TRBV2 and J is TRBJ1-5, with 7 bases fitting TRBD1. The V segment lost 6 bases and the J segment 4 bases; nucleotides outside the gene matches: 9. The CDR3 length is 15 residues. CDR1 is SNHLY, CDR2 FYNNEI, per germline. The CDR3 DNA reads as TGTGCCAGCAGGCGACAGGGTTCGGGGAATCAGCCCCAGCATTTT. This sequence encodes CASRRQGSGNQPQHF. Full variable domain (missing parts from reference TRBV2 and TRBJ1-5): EPEVTQTPSHQVTQMGQEVILRCVPISNHLYFYWYRQILGQKVEFLVSFYNNEISEKSEIFDDQFSVERPDGSNFTLKIRSTKLEDSAMYFCASRRQGSGNQPQHFGDGTRLSIL.

V gene TRBV19 combines with J gene TRBJ2-1; D is tentatively TRBD1 or TRBD2 (5 bases each). Trimming removed 7 bases from V and 6 bases from J, with 16 bases in between. The CDR3 consists of 14 residues. Germline CDR1 reads LNHDA; CDR2 reads SQIVND (reference sequence). CDR3 in DNA: TGTGCCAGTAAAACGGGACCAGCGATCAATGAGCAGTTCTTC. This codes for CASKTGPAINEQFF.

This chain connects TRBV28 to TRBJ2-1, with a weak D call TRBD2 (5 bases). This CDR3 contains 14 residues. The germline V and J ends were trimmed by 5 bases and 9 bases, with 17 bases remaining between them. Germline CDR1 reads MDHEN; CDR2 reads SYDVKM. CDR3 DNA: TGTGCCAGCAGTCAAATGAGCGAGGGAAGTGAGCAGTTCTTC. Its protein is CASSQMSEGSEQFF.

This clone was seen a handful of times. The chain uses TRBV11-2 and TRBJ1-2, with D perhaps matching TRBD1 (5 bases). Germline lookup yields CDR1 SGHAT and CDR2 FQNNGV. CDR3 length: 16 residues. Trimming cost V 5 bases and J 4 bases, with 20 bases left between them. The CDR3 sequence: CASSPTPGRETYGYTF. Written as DNA, the CDR3 is TGTGCCAGCAGCCCGACCCCGGGACGGGAAACCTATGGCTACACCTTC.

The CDR3 DNA reads TGCAGCGTTTCCAGCGGGAGGAGCTATGAGCAGTTCTTC. Its protein product is CSVSSGRSYEQFF. V is TRBV29-1 and J is TRBJ2-1, with 9 bases that match TRBD2. Germline loops: CDR1 SQVTM, CDR2 ANQGSEA. V was pared by 5 bases and J by 8 bases, with 7 bases of the junction left unmatched. The CDR3 has 13 residues.

This chain joins TRBV5-4 and TRBJ2-7, with 7 bases lining up with TRBD2. V was clipped by 5 bases and J by 2 bases; unmatched bases: 7. The CDR3 is 14 amino acids. Looked up from germline, CDR1 is SGHNT and CDR2 is YYREEE (reference sequence). This CDR3 reads CASRPGLQAYEQYF. DNA of the CDR3: TGTGCCAGCAGGCCGGGACTACAGGCCTACGAGCAGTACTTC.

The chain uses TRBV3-1 (or the pseudogene TRBV3-2) and TRBJ2-3, with 10 bases identical to TRBD2. Germline trimming cut 3 bases from V and 5 bases from J; bases unmatched to any gene: 8. The CDR3 loop spans 16 amino acids. Germline loops: CDR1 LGHDT, CDR2 YNNKEL (reference sequence). CDR3 in amino acids: CASSQSRAGGVDTQYF. The CDR3 nucleotides read TGTGCCAGCAGCCAGTCTCGAGCGGGAGGGGTAGATACGCAGTATTTT.